These T cell receptor beta chains were read from a single sample in a study of brain T cells in children with intractable seizures. The protocol was immunoSEQ multiplex PCR, while the TCRdb copy is restricted to in-frame clones and leaves out a portion. The table lists roughly 69,000 clones, 90% to 97% of them singletons. The material was peripheral blood, obtained at surgery. Receptors originate from a boy in the first two years of life with focal cortical dysplasia and intractable seizures. The CDR3 runs from the conserved cysteine through the conserved F or W. A D gene is named only where the DNA matches it firmly. The listing skips clone size in some rows; elsewhere it reads once, few, many or a size class.

v_call: TRBV19
clone_size: .
d_call: .
j_call: TRBJ2-6
cdr3_nt: TGTGCCAGTAGTCCCAGGGTCCGGGGTTCCCCCTCTGGGGCCAACGTCCTGACTTTC
cdr3_aa: CASSPRVRGSPSGANVLTF

v_call: TRBV11-2
clone_size: once
d_call: .
j_call: TRBJ2-3
cdr3_nt: TGTGCCAGCAGCTTAGGTGTACGAATAAGTACAGATACGCAGTATTTT
cdr3_aa: CASSLGVRISTDTQYF

v_call: TRBV6-2/TRBV6-3
clone_size: .
d_call: .
j_call: TRBJ2-5
cdr3_nt: TGTGCCAGCAGCCACTTTGACCAAGAGACCCAGTACTTC
cdr3_aa: CASSHFDQETQYF

v_call: TRBV27
clone_size: .
d_call: TRBD1
j_call: TRBJ2-7
cdr3_nt: TGTGCCAGCACAAATCACGGACAGGGTGTTCGGGAGCAGTACTTC
cdr3_aa: CASTNHGQGVREQYF

v_call: TRBV4-3
clone_size: .
d_call: .
j_call: TRBJ2-2
cdr3_nt: TGCGCCAGCAGCCAGGGGGCCGACCCGAAGGGCCCGAACACCGGGGAGCTGTTTTTT
cdr3_aa: CASSQGADPKGPNTGELFF

v_call: TRBV19
clone_size: .
d_call: TRBD2
j_call: TRBJ2-2
cdr3_nt: TGTGCCAGTAGTACGCGACTAGCGGGCGCGAACACCGGGGAGCTGTTTTTT
cdr3_aa: CASSTRLAGANTGELFF

v_call: TRBV19
clone_size: .
d_call: .
j_call: TRBJ1-1
cdr3_nt: TGTGCCAGTAGTCCCCCGGACAGCAGGGCTTTCTTT
cdr3_aa: CASSPPDSRAFF

v_call: TRBV4-1
clone_size: once
d_call: TRBD1
j_call: TRBJ1-3
cdr3_nt: TGCGCCAGCAGATCTCCCGGGACAGGGGGAACTGGAAACACCATATATTTT
cdr3_aa: CASRSPGTGGTGNTIYF

v_call: TRBV7-9
clone_size: .
d_call: .
j_call: TRBJ1-2
cdr3_nt: TGTGCCAGCAGCTTCCAGGGTCCCCGGGACTATGGCTACACCTTC
cdr3_aa: CASSFQGPRDYGYTF

v_call: TRBV6-2/TRBV6-3
clone_size: once
d_call: .
j_call: TRBJ2-7
cdr3_nt: TGTGCCAGCAGTGAGGATGTGGGCGGCTCCTACGAGCAGTACTTC
cdr3_aa: CASSEDVGGSYEQYF

v_call: TRBV6-2/TRBV6-3
clone_size: .
d_call: TRBD2
j_call: TRBJ2-1
cdr3_nt: TGTGCCAGCAGCTTCTCTACCCGAGCGGGAAAATACAATGAGCAGTTCTTC
cdr3_aa: CASSFSTRAGKYNEQFF

v_call: TRBV5-6
clone_size: .
d_call: .
j_call: TRBJ2-5
cdr3_nt: TGTGCCAGCAGCTTGGGTGGGGGACGGGAGACCCAGTACTTC
cdr3_aa: CASSLGGGRETQYF

v_call: TRBV7-3
clone_size: .
d_call: .
j_call: TRBJ2-7
cdr3_nt: TGTGCCAGCAGCTCAAGCGGGACAGGCGAGCAGTACTTC
cdr3_aa: CASSSSGTGEQYF

v_call: TRBV4-2
clone_size: .
d_call: .
j_call: TRBJ2-7
cdr3_nt: TGTGCCAGCAGCCGAGTCTCCGATGGTGGGGAGCAGTACTTC
cdr3_aa: CASSRVSDGGEQYF

v_call: TRBV6-5
clone_size: few
d_call: .
j_call: TRBJ1-6
cdr3_nt: TGTGCCAGCAGTCTACTGAGCTCCTATAATTCACCCCTCCACTTT
cdr3_aa: CASSLLSSYNSPLHF

v_call: TRBV7-2
clone_size: .
d_call: .
j_call: TRBJ2-1
cdr3_nt: TGTGCCAGCAGCTTAGTGTTTGACAATGAGCAGTTCTTC
cdr3_aa: CASSLVFDNEQFF

v_call: TRBV19
clone_size: once
d_call: TRBD1
j_call: TRBJ2-7
cdr3_nt: TGTGCCAGTAGCCACACCCGCGCCGGGACAGTGGGCTACGAGCAGTACTTC
cdr3_aa: CASSHTRAGTVGYEQYF

v_call: TRBV12-5
clone_size: .
d_call: TRBD1
j_call: TRBJ2-1
cdr3_nt: TGTGCTAGTGGTTTGGTTGGGACAGGGAACTACAATGAGCAGTTCTTC
cdr3_aa: CASGLVGTGNYNEQFF

v_call: TRBV7-6
clone_size: .
d_call: TRBD2
j_call: TRBJ2-3
cdr3_nt: TGTGCCAGCAGCGTAGCGGGAGGTTTGAGCGCAGATACGCAGTATTTT
cdr3_aa: CASSVAGGLSADTQYF

v_call: TRBV18
clone_size: .
d_call: .
j_call: TRBJ2-5
cdr3_nt: TGTGCCAGCTCACCATTCGAAGGACAGAGAAAAGAGACCCAGTACTTC
cdr3_aa: CASSPFEGQRKETQYF

v_call: TRBV6-5
clone_size: .
d_call: .
j_call: TRBJ2-7
cdr3_nt: TGTGCCAGCAGTTACTCGGCCCCCTTTGAGCAGTACTTC
cdr3_aa: CASSYSAPFEQYF

v_call: TRBV5-4
clone_size: .
d_call: .
j_call: TRBJ1-2
cdr3_nt: TGTGCCAGCAGCTTGGGCAGGGCTGGGAGCTATGGCTACACCTTC
cdr3_aa: CASSLGRAGSYGYTF

v_call: TRBV3-1/TRBV3-2
clone_size: .
d_call: TRBD2
j_call: TRBJ2-7
cdr3_nt: TGTGCCAGCAGCCGACATCATAGCGGGAGGGCCTGGGAGCAGTACTTC
cdr3_aa: CASSRHHSGRAWEQYF

v_call: TRBV19
clone_size: .
d_call: .
j_call: TRBJ2-5
cdr3_nt: TGTGCCAGTAGTATATCTGGGAGGGAGACCCAGTACTTC
cdr3_aa: CASSISGRETQYF

v_call: TRBV11-1
clone_size: .
d_call: .
j_call: TRBJ1-1
cdr3_nt: TGTGCCAGCAGCTTATACGGGACCACTGAAGCTTTCTTT
cdr3_aa: CASSLYGTTEAFF